The clone carrying this T cell receptor beta chain was found once. What it binds is not known. The germline CDR1 and CDR2 sequences are GTSNPN and SVGIG (reference sequence). The CDR3 runs 12 residues. Trimming removed 2 bases from V and 6 bases from J; junction bases left unmatched: 3. This sample is drawn from a study of T cell responses to AZD1222 COVID-19 vaccine. Sequenced by immunoSEQ multiplex PCR; TCRdb stores in-frame clones only, minus some. The data contain just under 95,000 clones, roughly 84% of them singletons. Study-level findings and limits: Unmutated variant regions reportedly attract nearly half of all spike-specific TCRs. Baseline serostatus was positive in only a handful of AZD1222 recipients. Repertoire collection took place solely once the T cell response had peaked. A rise in Spike-specific TCR breadth and depth followed two AZD1222 doses.

This specimen consisted of peripheral blood, obtained on day 0 of AZD1222 vaccination. The TCR comes from an adult in good health. The V call is TRBV30, the J call TRBJ1-2, with 7 bases lining up with TRBD1. CDR3 region: CAWSPTGNGYTF. In DNA, the CDR3 is TGTGCCTGGAGTCCGACAGGGAATGGCTACACCTTC.